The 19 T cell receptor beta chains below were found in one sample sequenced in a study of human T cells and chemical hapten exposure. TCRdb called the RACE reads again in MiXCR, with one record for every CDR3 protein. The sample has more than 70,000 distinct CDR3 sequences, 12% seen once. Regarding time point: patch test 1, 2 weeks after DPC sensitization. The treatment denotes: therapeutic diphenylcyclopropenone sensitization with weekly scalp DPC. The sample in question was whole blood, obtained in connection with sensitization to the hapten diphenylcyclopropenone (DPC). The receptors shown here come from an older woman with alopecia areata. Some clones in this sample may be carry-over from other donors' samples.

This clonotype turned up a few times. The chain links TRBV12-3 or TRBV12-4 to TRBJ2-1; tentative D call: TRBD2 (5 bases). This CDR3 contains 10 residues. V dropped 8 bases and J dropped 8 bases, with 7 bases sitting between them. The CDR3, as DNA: TGTGCCAGCGGGAGATATGAGCAGTTCTTC. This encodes CASGRYEQFF.

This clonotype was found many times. The CDR3 nucleotides are TGTGCCAGCAGCTTGGGACAGGGACCCCTGGAGCCCCAGCATTTT. This translates into CASSLGQGPLEPQHF. The rearrangement joins TRBV5-8 to TRBJ1-5; TRBD1 agrees at 7 bases. This CDR3 contains 15 residues. The germline CDR1 and CDR2 sequences are SGHTS and YDEGEE. The trim removed 0 bases at V and 8 bases at J, leaving 8 bases unmatched.

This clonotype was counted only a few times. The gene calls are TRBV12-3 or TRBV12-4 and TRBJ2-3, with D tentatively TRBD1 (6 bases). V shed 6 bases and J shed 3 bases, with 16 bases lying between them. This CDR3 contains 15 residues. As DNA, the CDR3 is TGTGCCAGCAGAGAACAGGGATTAGAGACAGATACGCAGTATTTT. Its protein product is CASREQGLETDTQYF.

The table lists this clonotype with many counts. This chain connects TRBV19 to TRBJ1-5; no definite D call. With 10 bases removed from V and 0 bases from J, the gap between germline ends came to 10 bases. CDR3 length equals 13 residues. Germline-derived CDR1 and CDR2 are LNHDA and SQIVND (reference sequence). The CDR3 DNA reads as TGTGCCACCTCGGTTACTAGCAATCAGCCCCAGCATTTT. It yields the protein CATSVTSNQPQHF.

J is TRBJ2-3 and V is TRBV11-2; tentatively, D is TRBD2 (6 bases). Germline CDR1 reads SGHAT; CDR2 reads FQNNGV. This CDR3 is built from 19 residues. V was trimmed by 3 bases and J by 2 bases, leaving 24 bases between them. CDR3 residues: CASSFDTRGTRDSTDTQYF. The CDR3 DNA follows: TGTGCCAGCAGCTTCGACACCCGGGGGACGCGCGACTCCACAGATACGCAGTATTTT.

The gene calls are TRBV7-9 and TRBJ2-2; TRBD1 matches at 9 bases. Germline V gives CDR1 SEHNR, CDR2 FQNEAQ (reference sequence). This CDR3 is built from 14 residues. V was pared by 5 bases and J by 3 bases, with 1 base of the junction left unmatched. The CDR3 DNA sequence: TGTGCCAGCAGCCGGACAGGGGACACCGGGGAGCTGTTTTTT. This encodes CASSRTGDTGELFF.

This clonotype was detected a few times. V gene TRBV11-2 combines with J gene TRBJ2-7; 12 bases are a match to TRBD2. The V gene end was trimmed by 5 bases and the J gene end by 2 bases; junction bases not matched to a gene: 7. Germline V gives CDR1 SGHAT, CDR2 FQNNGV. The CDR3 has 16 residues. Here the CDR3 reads CASSLTSGGAPYEQYF. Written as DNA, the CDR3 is TGTGCCAGCAGCCTGACTAGCGGGGGAGCCCCCTACGAGCAGTACTTC.

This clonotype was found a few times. CDR3 coding DNA: TGTGCCAGCAGCCTCGAGGCAGGGTACGAGCAGTACTTC. Its protein is CASSLEAGYEQYF. This chain links TRBV12-3 or TRBV12-4 with TRBJ2-7; TRBD1 might be the D (5 bases). The V gene lost 6 bases and the J gene lost 4 bases, with 13 bases spanning the gap. There are 13 residues in the CDR3.

The CDR3 coding sequence is TGTGCCAGCAGCTTAATATCCGGGACAGTTAACGAGCAGTTCTTC. Protein sequence: CASSLISGTVNEQFF. V and J are TRBV7-9 and TRBJ2-1, with TRBD1 matching 7 bases. Germline lookup yields CDR1 SEHNR and CDR2 FQNEAQ (reference sequence). Unmatched junction bases numbered 11, after V lost 2 bases and J lost 10 bases. This CDR3 contains 15 residues. Complete variable domain (other parts from reference TRBV7-9 and TRBJ2-1): DTGVSQNPRHKITKRGQNVTFRCDPISEHNRLYWYRQTLGQGPEFLTYFQNEAQLEKSRLLSDRFSAERPKGSFSTLEIQRTEQGDSAMYLCASSLISGTVNEQFFGPGTRLTVL.

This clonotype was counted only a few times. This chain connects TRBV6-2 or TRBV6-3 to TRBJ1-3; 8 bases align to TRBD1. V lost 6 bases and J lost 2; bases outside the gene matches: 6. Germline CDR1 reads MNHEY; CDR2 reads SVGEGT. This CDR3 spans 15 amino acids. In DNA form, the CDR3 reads TGTGCCAGCAGGTCGACAGGGGCTGCTGGAAACACCATATATTTT. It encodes CASRSTGAAGNTIYF.

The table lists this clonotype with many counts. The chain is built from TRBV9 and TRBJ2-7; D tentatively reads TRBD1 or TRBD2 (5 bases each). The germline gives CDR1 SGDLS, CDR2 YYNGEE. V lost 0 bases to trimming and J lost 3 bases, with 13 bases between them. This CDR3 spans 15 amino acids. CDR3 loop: CASSVDGTLLYEQYF. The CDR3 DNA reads TGTGCCAGCAGCGTAGATGGGACGTTACTCTACGAGCAGTACTTC.

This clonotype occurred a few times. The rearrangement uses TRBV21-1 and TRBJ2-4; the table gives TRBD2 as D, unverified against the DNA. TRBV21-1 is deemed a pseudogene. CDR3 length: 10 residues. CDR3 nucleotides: TGTGCCAGCAGCAAAGAGGGCCAATACTTC. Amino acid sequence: CASSKEGQYF.

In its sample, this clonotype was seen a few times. CDR3 region: CASSRGVNPQTNYGYTF. The CDR3 DNA follows: TGTGCCAGCAGTAGAGGCGTGAACCCCCAGACTAACTATGGCTACACCTTC. This chain connects TRBV7-4 to TRBJ1-2; D gene unclear. V gave up 6 bases and J gave up 0 bases, with 20 bases separating them. This CDR3 spans 17 amino acids. Germline CDR1 SGHVT, CDR2 SQSDAQ.

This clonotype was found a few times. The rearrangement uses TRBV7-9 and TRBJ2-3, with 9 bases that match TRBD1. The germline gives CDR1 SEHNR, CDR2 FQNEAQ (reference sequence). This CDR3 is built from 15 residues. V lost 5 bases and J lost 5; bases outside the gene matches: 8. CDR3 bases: TGTGCCAGCAGCCCGGGACAGGGCCCACAAGATACGCAGTATTTT. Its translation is CASSPGQGPQDTQYF.

The CDR3 reads CASSNLAGGLYNEQFF. CDR3 sequence (DNA): TGTGCCAGCAGCAATCTAGCGGGGGGCCTCTACAATGAGCAGTTCTTC. The rearrangement uses TRBV5-4 and TRBJ2-1, with 11 bases fitting TRBD2. Germline CDR1 SGHNT, CDR2 YYREEE (reference sequence). The V gene end was trimmed by 4 bases and the J gene end by 3 bases; junction bases not matched to a gene: 6. The CDR3 is 16 residues long.

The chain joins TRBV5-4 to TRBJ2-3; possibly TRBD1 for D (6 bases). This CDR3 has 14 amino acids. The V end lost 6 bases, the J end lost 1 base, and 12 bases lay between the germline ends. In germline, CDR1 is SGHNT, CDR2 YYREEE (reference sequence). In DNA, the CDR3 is TGTGCCAGCACGGACAGTAGAGGCACAGATACGCAGTATTTT. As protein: CASTDSRGTDTQYF.

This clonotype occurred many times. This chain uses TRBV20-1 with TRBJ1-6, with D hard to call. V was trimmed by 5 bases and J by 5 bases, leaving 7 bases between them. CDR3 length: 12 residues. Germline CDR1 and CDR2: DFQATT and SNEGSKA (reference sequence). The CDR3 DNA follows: TGCAGTGCTCGGCAGGATAATTCACCCCTCCACTTT. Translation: CSARQDNSPLHF.

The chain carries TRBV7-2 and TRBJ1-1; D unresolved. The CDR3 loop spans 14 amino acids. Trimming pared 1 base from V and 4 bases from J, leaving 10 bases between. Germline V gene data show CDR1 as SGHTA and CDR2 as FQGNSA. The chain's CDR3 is CASSLDGRTTEAFF. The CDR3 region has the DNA TGTGCCAGCAGCTTAGACGGACGGACCACTGAAGCTTTCTTT.

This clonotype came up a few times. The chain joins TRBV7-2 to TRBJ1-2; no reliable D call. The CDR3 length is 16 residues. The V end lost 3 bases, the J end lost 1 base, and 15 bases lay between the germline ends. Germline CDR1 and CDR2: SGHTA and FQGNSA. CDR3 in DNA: TGTGCCAGCAGCTTGAACATGGACGGATATAACTATGGCTACACCTTC. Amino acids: CASSLNMDGYNYGYTF. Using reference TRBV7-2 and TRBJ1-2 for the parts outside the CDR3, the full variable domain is GAGVSQSPSNKVTEKGKDVELRCDPISGHTALYWYRQSLGQGLEFLIYFQGNSAPDKSGLPSDRFSAERTGGSVSTLTIQRTQQEDSAVYLCASSLNMDGYNYGYTFGSGTRLTVV.